This TCR beta chain comes out of a study of graft-versus-host responses after intestinal transplantation. Study summary: The study gave all recipients anti-thymocyte globulin induction, then tacrolimus and steroids for about 3 years. General observations from the study: Within the allografts of patients who had graft-donor T cell macrochimerism, graft-versus-host to host-versus-graft clonal ratios were high.

The ends were cut back, 3 bases at V and 3 bases at J, with 12 bases in the middle. The V gene's germline CDR1 is LGHNA and CDR2 YSLEER. The length of the CDR3 is 15 residues. Assay used: immunoSEQ multiplex PCR; TCRdb lists only in-frame clones, some missing. The table includes 80,000 to 100,000 clones, roughly 90% detected once. As to this clone: As yet, its antigen is unknown.

This sample comprised unstimulated CD4+ T cells sorted from spleen or lymph node cells, obtained before intestinal transplant. The origin of this receptor is a human donor who received an intestinal transplant. This chain connects TRBV4-3 to TRBJ2-1, with a tentative D call TRBD2 (6 bases). The chain's CDR3 is CASSQGGAGYNEQFF. CDR3 bases: TGCGCCAGCAGCCAGGGAGGAGCGGGCTACAATGAGCAGTTCTTC.